This T cell receptor (beta chain) was retrieved from a study of cytomegalovirus exposure and HLA in healthy donors. Study outcomes and limitations: In all likelihood, a cluster of highly shared sequence variants was a sequencing artifact.

For this clone: Its target is not known.

CDR1 MGHDK and CDR2 SYGVNS come from the germline V gene. Losses at the gene ends were 0 bases for V and 6 bases for J; bases not matched to a gene: 13. CDR3 length equals 18 residues. The study ran its PCR with 60 Vbeta and 13 Jbeta primers. This table comes from immunoSEQ multiplex PCR, and its TCRdb copy is limited to in-frame clones, with some not included. The sample's table shows approximately 130,000 clones. This receptor was obtained from an older woman in good health and CMV-seronegative. Sequencing used PBMCs. J is TRBJ2-1 and V is TRBV25-1, with 8 bases lining up with TRBD1. The CDR3 DNA reads as TGTGCCAGCAGTGAATATATACCAGGGGGCTATGGACGCAATGAGCAGTTCTTC. Amino acid sequence: CASSEYIPGGYGRNEQFF.